A selection of T cell receptor beta chains follows, all from one sample in a study of shared clonotypes between healthy human individuals. Generated by immunoSEQ multiplex PCR, the TCRdb table keeps only in-frame clones and is missing some. This table has 2 million to 3 million clones, over 85% appearing once. The sequencing input was naive CD4+ T cells from PBMCs. These receptors came from a man between 18 and 35 years old in good health. Some clones in this sample may be carry-over from other donors' samples. CDR3s include the opening cysteine and the closing phenylalanine or tryptophan. Fields, in order: V gene, D gene, J gene, clone size, CDR3 DNA, CDR3 protein. D genes are given only for firm matches. Clone size is shown for a subset of rows, as once, few, many or a class of expanded clone.

>TRBV5-4|-|TRBJ2-3|-
TGTGCCAGCAGCAACCCGGGACTTCCTTTTTATTTT
CASSNPGLPFYF
>TRBV6-6|-|TRBJ1-2|-
TGTGCCAGCAGCCCTGGGGGGACTGCTAACTATGGCTACACCTTC
CASSPGGTANYGYTF
>TRBV6-1|-|TRBJ2-5|-
TGTGCCAGCAGTGAAGTACTCCCGCGAGAGACCCAGTACTTC
CASSEVLPRETQYF
>TRBV28|-|TRBJ1-5|few
TGTGCCAGCAGCCAAGGCAATCAGCCCCAGCATTTT
CASSQGNQPQHF
>TRBV11-2|-|TRBJ2-2|once
TGTGCCAGCAGCTTAACTCAGGGCGTTCTAGCCGGGGAGCTGTTTTTT
CASSLTQGVLAGELFF
>TRBV5-1|TRBD2|TRBJ2-2|-
TGCGCCAGCAGCAAGAGGACTAGCATTTACACCGGGGAGCTGTTTTTT
CASSKRTSIYTGELFF
>TRBV6-5|-|TRBJ2-3|-
TGTGCCAGCAGTTACTCCTCAGGGTTACCAGATACGCAGTATTTT
CASSYSSGLPDTQYF
>TRBV10-3|TRBD2|TRBJ2-3|-
TGTGCCATCAGTGAGACACCGGGACTAGCGGGAGGCAACTTTGATACGCAGTATTTT
CAISETPGLAGGNFDTQYF
>TRBV7-2|-|TRBJ1-3|-
TGTGCCAGCAGCTTAGTAAACTCTGGAAACACCATATATTTT
CASSLVNSGNTIYF
>TRBV7-2|-|TRBJ2-7|-
TGTGCCAGCAGGATAACCCGGGACTCTCACTACGAGCAGTACTTC
CASRITRDSHYEQYF
>TRBV7-2|TRBD2|TRBJ2-1|-
TGTGCCAGCAGCTTTGCTAGCGGGGTTCCCTACAATGAGCAGTTCTTC
CASSFASGVPYNEQFF
>TRBV7-2|TRBD2|TRBJ2-3|-
TGTGCCAGCAGCCGGGTGCGGGAGTGGGGCACAGATACGCAGTATTTT
CASSRVREWGTDTQYF
>TRBV9|-|TRBJ2-3|-
TGTGCCAGCAGCGTAGAACCCTCCTCGGATACGCAGTATTTT
CASSVEPSSDTQYF
>TRBV5-1|-|TRBJ2-7|-
TGCGCCAGCAGCTTGGCCCCAGGGGCCTACGAGCAGTACTTC
CASSLAPGAYEQYF
>TRBV11-2|-|TRBJ1-1|-
TGTGCCAGCAGCGTAGGGCCCGGGGACACTGAAGCTTTCTTT
CASSVGPGDTEAFF
>TRBV19|TRBD1|TRBJ2-3|-
TGTGCCAGTAGTGACAGGGGGGACTACACAGATACGCAGTATTTT
CASSDRGDYTDTQYF
>TRBV10-2|-|TRBJ2-1|-
TGCGCCAGCAGTGAGTCCTGGGGGTTGCAGTTCTTC
CASSESWGLQFF
>TRBV7-2|-|TRBJ2-3|-
TGTGCCAGCAGCTCCAACCGCCCCGGGCCAGATACGCAGTATTTT
CASSSNRPGPDTQYF
>TRBV6-6|TRBD1|TRBJ2-2|-
TGTGCCAGCAGTTACTCGGGACAGGGGACCGGGGAGCTGTTTTTT
CASSYSGQGTGELFF
>TRBV5-1|TRBD1|TRBJ2-5|-
TGCGCCAGCAGCTGGAAGACAGGGGGCAAGGGGGAGACCCAGTACTTC
CASSWKTGGKGETQYF
>TRBV5-1|TRBD1|TRBJ2-2|-
TGCGCCAGCAGCTTCCTGACAGGGGACTACACCGGGGAGCTGTTTTTT
CASSFLTGDYTGELFF
>TRBV5-1|-|TRBJ1-5|-
TGCGCCAGCAGCTTGGACCGGGGTGGTCAGCCCCAGCATTTT
CASSLDRGGQPQHF
>TRBV5-1|-|TRBJ1-2|few
TGCGCCAGCAGCACGGGACCAGTAGATGGCTACACCTTC
CASSTGPVDGYTF
>TRBV6-6|TRBD1|TRBJ1-2|-
TGTGCCAGCACTAATACCAGGGGGTCGGATGGCTACACCTTC
CASTNTRGSDGYTF
>TRBV4-1|-|TRBJ1-5|-
TGCGCCAGCAGCCGAACGGAGGAGGGTCAGCCCCAGCATTTT
CASSRTEEGQPQHF
>TRBV7-9|-|TRBJ2-2|once
TGTGCCAGCAGCGAGAATAGAAGGGAGCTGTTTTTT
CASSENRRELFF
>TRBV27|TRBD1|TRBJ2-5|-
TGTGCCAGCAGTCGCGACAGGGGCCGAGAGACCCAGTACTTC
CASSRDRGRETQYF
>TRBV7-9|-|TRBJ2-3|-
TGTGCCAGCAGCTTAGGAGGAGACCTCACAGATACGCAGTATTTT
CASSLGGDLTDTQYF
>TRBV10-3|TRBD1|TRBJ2-1|-
TGTGCCATCAGCGGGGGACAGGAATACAATGAGCAGTTCTTC
CAISGGQEYNEQFF
>TRBV9|TRBD1|TRBJ2-5|-
TGTGCCAGCAGCGTAAGGGATTTGGGACAGGGGGCAGTAAAGTACTTC
CASSVRDLGQGAVKYF
>TRBV10-2|-|TRBJ1-1|-
TGCGCCAGCACCGTTTGGAGGGTGGACACTGAAGCTTTCTTT
CASTVWRVDTEAFF
>TRBV4-3|-|TRBJ2-1|once
TGCGCCAGCAGCCACGATGGTCGGGCTGGTAATGAGCAGTTCTTC
CASSHDGRAGNEQFF
>TRBV4-3|-|TRBJ2-1|once
TGCGCCAGCAGCCCGTTGAGGAGCTCCTACAATGAGCAGTTCTTC
CASSPLRSSYNEQFF
>TRBV10-3|-|TRBJ1-1|few
TGTGCCATCAGTGGGGTCATGAACACTGAAGCTTTCTTT
CAISGVMNTEAFF
>TRBV2|TRBD2|TRBJ2-1|-
TGTGCCAGCAGTGGCCCACTTACTAGCGGGAGGTCGAATGAGCAGTTCTTC
CASSGPLTSGRSNEQFF
>TRBV5-1|-|TRBJ2-7|-
TGCGCCAGCAGTCCTGGGGGCGGGACCGCTCGCGAGCAGTACTTC
CASSPGGGTAREQYF
>TRBV28|TRBD1|TRBJ1-1|-
TGTGCCAGCAGGATCAGGGGGGCAGCTTTCTTT
CASRIRGAAFF
>TRBV7-2|TRBD2|TRBJ2-7|-
TGTGCCAGCAGCTTGAGACTAGCGGGTTCTTACGAGCAGTACTTC
CASSLRLAGSYEQYF
>TRBV7-3|TRBD2|TRBJ2-5|once
TGTGCCAGCAGCTTAACTGGGGGAGGGGAGACCCAGTACTTC
CASSLTGGGETQYF
>TRBV18|-|TRBJ1-1|-
TGTGCCAGCTCACCATCCTCGGGGTCCGAAGCTTTCTTT
CASSPSSGSEAFF
>TRBV11-2|TRBD1|TRBJ2-3|-
TGTGCCAGCAGCTGGGGGACAGGGGAACGCACAGATACGCAGTATTTT
CASSWGTGERTDTQYF
>TRBV11-2|-|TRBJ2-5|-
TGTGCCAGCAGCTTATCATGGGGCGGCGAGACCCAGTACTTC
CASSLSWGGETQYF
>TRBV28|TRBD1|TRBJ2-7|-
TGTGCCAGCAGAATGAGGGGACAGGGTTCCTACGAGCAGTACTTC
CASRMRGQGSYEQYF
>TRBV29-1|-|TRBJ1-2|-
TGCAGCGTTGAAGTGGGACACAACTATGGCTACACCTTC
CSVEVGHNYGYTF
>TRBV28|TRBD1|TRBJ1-1|-
TGTGCCAGCAGGGGACAGGGGAACACTGAAGCTTTCTTT
CASRGQGNTEAFF
>TRBV5-4|-|TRBJ2-5|-
TGTGCCAGCAGCCAACCGGGGACGGGAGAAGAGACCCAGTACTTC
CASSQPGTGEETQYF
>TRBV7-3|-|TRBJ2-2|-
TGTGCCAGCAGCACCGGACCCACCTCTTTGAACACCGGGGAGCTGTTTTTT
CASSTGPTSLNTGELFF
>TRBV28|TRBD2|TRBJ2-1|once
TGTGCCAGCAGATCAGCAAGTTTGGGAGGGCGGGAGGACAATGAGCAGTTCTTC
CASRSASLGGREDNEQFF
>TRBV25-1|TRBD1|TRBJ1-2|-
TGTGCCAGCAGTGAATCGCATAACAGGGGTAACTATGGCTACACCTTC
CASSESHNRGNYGYTF
>TRBV5-1|-|TRBJ2-7|-
TGCGCCAGCAGCTCGGGACCTAGCTCCTACGAGCAGTACTTC
CASSSGPSSYEQYF
>TRBV7-9|-|TRBJ1-1|-
TGTGCCAGCAGCTGGAGAGGGACAATCGCTGAAGCTTTCTTT
CASSWRGTIAEAFF
>TRBV5-8|-|TRBJ2-2|-
TGTGCCAGCAGCTTGGAGCCAGGACCCCCCGGGGAGCTGTTTTTT
CASSLEPGPPGELFF
>TRBV7-9|TRBD2|TRBJ2-5|-
TGTGCCAGCAGCTTAACGGGACTAGACGTTTCAGAGACCCAGTACTTC
CASSLTGLDVSETQYF
>TRBV28|-|TRBJ2-7|-
TGTGCCAGCAGTCGGACAGTTTACGAGCAGTACTTC
CASSRTVYEQYF
>TRBV2|-|TRBJ2-2|-
TGTGCCAGTTCCGGGACATTGGCCGGGGAGCTGTTTTTT
CASSGTLAGELFF